What follows are 8 T cell receptor beta chains derived from one specimen sequenced in a study of beta chain features in type 1 diabetes. No antigen has been assigned to these receptors. Study-level results: Shorter TCRB CDR3s, moderately but significantly so, were found in Type 1 diabetes patients in all four CD4+ subsets.

The study reverse transcribed the entire isolated RNA, so it sequenced expressed TCRB transcripts. Profiling relied on immunoSEQ multiplex PCR, and the TCRdb table lists in-frame clones only, not all of them. The sample yields 630,000 or so clones, roughly an eighth seen once. The source material was naive CD4+ T cells from blood. The receptors shown here come from a man younger than 30 with type 1 diabetes.

This clone was detected a few times. The chain combines TRBV5-6 with TRBJ2-2; 10 bases are shared with TRBD2. From germline, CDR1 is SGHDT and CDR2 YYEEEE. Trimming cost V 3 bases and J 5 bases; bases outside gene matches: 1. This CDR3 comprises 14 residues. The CDR3 sequence is CASSSGLATGELFF. The CDR3 DNA follows: TGTGCCAGCAGCTCGGGACTAGCGACCGGGGAGCTGTTTTTT.

V and J are TRBV10-3 and TRBJ2-7; 8 nucleotides agree with TRBD1. The germline CDR1 and CDR2 sequences are ENHRY and SYGVKD. This CDR3 comprises 12 residues. Germline trimming cut 8 bases from V and 3 bases from J; bases unmatched to any gene: 3. The CDR3 nucleotides read TGTGCCATCGGACAGGGCCTCTACGAGCAGTACTTC. Translation gives CAIGQGLYEQYF.

J is TRBJ2-1 and V is TRBV9; tentative D call: TRBD1 (5 bases). V was cut by 0 bases and J by 10 bases, with 11 bases left in between. The V gene's germline CDR1 is SGDLS and CDR2 YYNGEE. This CDR3 is 13 amino acids long. The CDR3 loop reads CASSVDQGNEQFF. CDR3 DNA sequence: TGTGCCAGCAGCGTAGATCAGGGTAACGAGCAGTTCTTC.

The V and J genes are TRBV28 and TRBJ2-7; 7 nucleotides match TRBD2. This CDR3 has 17 residues. Germline V gives CDR1 MDHEN, CDR2 SYDVKM. V dropped 3 bases and J dropped 0; count of bases not matched to a gene: 11. Here the CDR3 reads CASSFNYAGGGSYEQYF. Here the CDR3 DNA reads TGTGCCAGCAGTTTCAACTACGCTGGCGGGGGCTCCTACGAGCAGTACTTC.

This chain joins TRBV5-1 and TRBJ2-4; unclear D gene. Germline V gene sequence: CDR1 SGHRS, CDR2 YFSETQ. V was shortened by 4 bases and J by 0 bases, with 14 bases between the two germline ends. The CDR3 extends over 16 amino acids. The CDR3 here is CASSPRPELAKNIQYF. CDR3 in DNA: TGCGCCAGCAGCCCTCGCCCCGAACTAGCCAAAAACATTCAGTACTTC.

CDR3 sequence reads: CASSLLQGASYEQYF. Here the CDR3 DNA reads TGCGCCAGCAGCTTGCTACAGGGGGCATCCTACGAGCAGTACTTC. J is TRBJ2-7 and V is TRBV5-1; 9 nucleotides match TRBD1. In germline, CDR1 is SGHRS, CDR2 YFSETQ. There are 15 residues in the CDR3. With 1 base clipped from V and 1 base from J, the junction kept 3 bases outside the gene matches.

The V and J genes are TRBV7-9 and TRBJ2-3; maybe TRBD1 (6 bases). Germline values: CDR1 SEHNR, CDR2 FQNEAQ (reference sequence). The CDR3 has 14 amino acids. Trimming left V 4 bases short and J 4 bases short, with 12 bases between. CDR3 residues: CASSSRQVADTQYF. CDR3 nucleotides: TGTGCCAGCAGCTCAAGACAGGTGGCAGATACGCAGTATTTT.

This rearrangement joins TRBV18 to TRBJ2-3, with 8 bases aligning to TRBD2. The CDR3 extends over 15 amino acids. Germline CDR1 reads KGHSH; CDR2 reads LQKENI. V dropped 5 bases and J dropped 4; count of bases not matched to a gene: 8. CDR3 sequence reads: CASSVRSGRADTQYF. The CDR3 DNA follows: TGTGCCAGCTCAGTCCGAAGCGGGAGAGCAGATACGCAGTATTTT.